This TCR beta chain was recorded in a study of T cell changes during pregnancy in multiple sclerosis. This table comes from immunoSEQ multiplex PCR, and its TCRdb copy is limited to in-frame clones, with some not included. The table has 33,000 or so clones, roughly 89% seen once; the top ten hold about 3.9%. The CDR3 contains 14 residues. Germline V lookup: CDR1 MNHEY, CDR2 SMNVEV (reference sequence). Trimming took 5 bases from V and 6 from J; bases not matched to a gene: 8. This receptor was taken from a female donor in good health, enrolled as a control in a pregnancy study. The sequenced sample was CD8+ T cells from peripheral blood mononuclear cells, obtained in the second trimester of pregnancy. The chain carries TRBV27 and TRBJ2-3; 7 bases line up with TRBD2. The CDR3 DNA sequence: TGTGCCAGCAGTAGCGGGGCGGGTCCGGATACGCAGTATTTT. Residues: CASSSGAGPDTQYF.